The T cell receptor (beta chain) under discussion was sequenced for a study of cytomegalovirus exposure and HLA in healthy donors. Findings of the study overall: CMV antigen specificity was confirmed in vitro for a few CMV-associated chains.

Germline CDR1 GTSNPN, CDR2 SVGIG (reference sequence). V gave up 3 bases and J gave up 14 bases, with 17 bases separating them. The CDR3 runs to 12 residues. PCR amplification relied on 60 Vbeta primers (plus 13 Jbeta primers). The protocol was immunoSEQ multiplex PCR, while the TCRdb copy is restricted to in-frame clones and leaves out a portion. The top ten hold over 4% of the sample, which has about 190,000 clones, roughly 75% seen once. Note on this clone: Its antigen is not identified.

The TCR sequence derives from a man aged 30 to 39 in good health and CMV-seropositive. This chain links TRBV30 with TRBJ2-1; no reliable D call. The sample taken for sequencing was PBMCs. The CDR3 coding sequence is TGTGCCTGGAGCCGAGGTCGAGATTGGAAGTTCTTC. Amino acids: CAWSRGRDWKFF.